This T cell receptor (beta chain) was sequenced during a study of OX40 agonist ivuxolimab in advanced cancers. Study as a whole: Antecedent anti-PD-1, anti-PD-L1 or anti-CTLA-4 therapy was permissible, with 35% to 40% having received some. Study-level findings and limits: Low normalized T-cell clonal expansion was additionally recorded for some nonresponders. In CD8+ T cells, expanded clones were on average more numerous than in CD4+.

Only in-frame clones appear in the TCRdb table, and some are missing; sequencing was by immunoSEQ multiplex PCR. The sample yields 63,000 or so clones, around 88% seen once. Note on this clone: The antigen remains undetermined.

Germline V gene data show CDR1 as SGHDT and CDR2 as YYEEEE. The ends were cut back, 3 bases at V and 3 bases at J, with 9 bases in the middle. The length of the CDR3 is 13 residues. The chain carries TRBV5-6 and TRBJ1-2; D remains ambiguous. Sequencing was performed on CD4+ or CD8+ T cells sorted from blood, taken in a trial of the OX40 agonist ivuxolimab. The TCR sequence derives from an adult with an advanced solid tumor such as melanoma, head and neck, liver or kidney cancer. This CDR3 reads CASSSDVDYGYTF. The CDR3 DNA is TGTGCCAGCAGCTCCGACGTGGACTATGGCTACACCTTC.